A single sample gave rise to the 21 T cell receptor beta chains below, sequenced in a study of shared clonotypes between healthy human individuals. Clones were read by immunoSEQ multiplex PCR, and TCRdb kept only the in-frame ones, dropping some. The data contain some 2 million clones, roughly 94% of them singletons. CD8 cells classed as naive were CD45RO-negative and positively selected for CCR7, excluding terminally differentiated effector memory CD45RA+ cells. The sample consisted of naive CD8+ T cells sorted from blood. These receptor sequences come from a man between 18 and 29 years old in good health.

This chain joins TRBV30 and TRBJ2-3; D uncertain. CDR1 is GTSNPN, CDR2 SVGIG, per germline (reference sequence). This CDR3 comprises 14 residues. Trimming stripped 2 bases from V and 1 base from J, with 10 bases between. The chain's CDR3 is CAWSRATRTDTQYF. In DNA form, the CDR3 reads TGTGCCTGGAGTCGGGCGACGCGCACAGATACGCAGTATTTT.

This clone is a singleton in its sample. This chain joins TRBV5-1 and TRBJ2-7; D remains unclear. V lost 2 bases to trimming and J lost 3 bases, with 12 bases between them. From germline, CDR1 is SGHRS and CDR2 YFSETQ. This CDR3 has 14 residues. The CDR3 DNA reads TGCGCCAGCAGCTTTGGCGCCAGTTTCTACGAGCAGTACTTC. It encodes CASSFGASFYEQYF.

This clone came up a few times. The CDR3 loop is CSARVGPQAFF. The CDR3 DNA reads TGCAGTGCTAGAGTGGGACCTCAAGCTTTCTTT. J is TRBJ1-1 and V is TRBV20-1, with TRBD1 as a possible D gene (5 bases). Germline-derived CDR1 and CDR2 are DFQATT and SNEGSKA (reference sequence). Trimming removed 1 base from V and 9 bases from J, with 9 bases in between. This CDR3 contains 11 residues.

This chain joins TRBV30 and TRBJ2-6; D remains unclear. Trimming removed 1 base from V and 0 bases from J, with 10 bases in between. The CDR3 spans 16 residues. CDR1 is GTSNPN and CDR2 is SVGIG in the germline V gene (reference sequence). The CDR3 reads CAWSAPQDSGANVLTF. The CDR3 region has the DNA TGTGCCTGGAGTGCTCCGCAGGACTCTGGGGCCAACGTCCTGACTTTC.

The genes are TRBV30 and TRBJ2-3; TRBD1 matches 10 bases. V lost 0 bases to trimming and J lost 3 bases; unmatched junction nucleotides: 6. This CDR3 comprises 16 residues. Germline values: CDR1 GTSNPN, CDR2 SVGIG (reference sequence). The CDR3 reads CAWSVGQGEMTDTQYF. The CDR3 bases are TGTGCCTGGAGTGTCGGACAGGGGGAGATGACAGATACGCAGTATTTT.

The chain carries TRBV5-1 and TRBJ2-5; 8 nucleotides line up with TRBD2. This CDR3 region has 16 residues. Losses at the gene ends were 4 bases for V and 3 bases for J; bases not matched to a gene: 11. Per the germline V gene, CDR1 is SGHRS and CDR2 is YFSETQ. The DNA of the CDR3 is TGCGCCAGCAGCCCCTACACCGGGACTAGTAAAGAGACCCAGTACTTC. This translates into CASSPYTGTSKETQYF.

V usage is TRBV4-1 and J usage is TRBJ2-5; TRBD1 matches 7 bases. Unmatched junction bases numbered 9, after V lost 0 bases and J lost 5 bases. The CDR3 spans 16 residues. Germline CDR1 reads MGHRA; CDR2 reads YSYEKL. CDR3 sequence: CASSQDLGQEIETQYF. For the CDR3, the DNA is TGCGCCAGCAGCCAAGACCTAGGACAGGAGATTGAGACCCAGTACTTC.

The CDR3 DNA reads as TGTGCCAGCAGCCTTGGACAGGGGGGTTACAATGAGCAGTTCTTC. It yields the protein CASSLGQGGYNEQFF. This chain links TRBV6-5 with TRBJ2-1; TRBD1 agrees at 10 bases. Germline CDR1 and CDR2: MNHEY and SVGAGI. V lost 6 bases, J lost 4 bases, and 6 bases stayed unmatched. The CDR3 has 15 residues.

This chain links TRBV19 with TRBJ2-5, with TRBD1 identical over 7 bases. The V gene's germline CDR1 is LNHDA and CDR2 SQIVND (reference sequence). The length of the CDR3 is 13 residues. The ends lost 3 bases at V and 7 bases at J; junction bases unmatched: 5. The CDR3, as DNA: TGTGCCAGTAGTATTGACAGGGAAACGACCCAGTACTTC. Translation: CASSIDRETTQYF.

The rearrangement joins TRBV29-1 to TRBJ2-2, with unresolved D. Germline CDR1 SQVTM, CDR2 ANQGSEA. The V end was cut by 2 bases, the J end by 0 bases, with 4 bases between. The CDR3 spans 13 residues. The CDR3 region has the DNA TGCAGCGTTGAATCGGCGAACACCGGGGAGCTGTTTTTT. It encodes CSVESANTGELFF.

V and J are TRBV2 and TRBJ2-1; D ambiguous. Trimming took off 4 bases at V and 5 bases at J, with 9 bases between the two ends. Germline V gene sequence: CDR1 SNHLY, CDR2 FYNNEI. This CDR3 spans 13 amino acids. CDR3 amino acids: CASSVGYNNEQFF. CDR3 coding DNA: TGTGCCAGCAGTGTAGGGTACAACAATGAGCAGTTCTTC.

CDR3 DNA sequence: TGTGCCAGCAGCCAAGAGTACATGAACTCCTACGAGCAGTACTTC. As protein: CASSQEYMNSYEQYF. The gene calls are TRBV14 and TRBJ2-7, with no clear D. The CDR3 covers 15 residues. V gave up 0 bases and J gave up 0 bases, with 9 bases separating them. Germline CDR1 and CDR2: SGHDN and FVKESK.

The genes are TRBV19 and TRBJ1-1; no clear D. The CDR3 has 15 amino acids. Germline CDR1 and CDR2: LNHDA and SQIVND (reference sequence). The V end was cut by 2 bases, the J end by 7 bases, with 17 bases between. CDR3 sequence: CASSILAGLDIEAFF. CDR3 in DNA: TGTGCCAGTAGTATATTAGCGGGCCTGGATATTGAAGCTTTCTTT.

As for this clone: In the same sample, other DNA sequences code for this CDR3. The V call is TRBV28, the J call TRBJ2-7; the D is unclear. This CDR3 spans 10 amino acids. Trimming removed 5 bases at V and 5 bases at J, with 4 bases between. Germline V CDR1 and CDR2: MDHEN, SYDVKM. This chain's CDR3 is CASSLNEQYF. As DNA, the CDR3 is TGTGCCAGCAGTCTAAACGAGCAGTACTTC.

J is TRBJ2-7 and V is TRBV10-2; 11 bases line up with TRBD2. This CDR3 region has 14 residues. J gave up 6 bases and V 6 bases, and 7 bases lay outside the gene matches. Germline values: CDR1 WSHSY, CDR2 SAAADI. CDR3 bases: TGCGCCAGCAGATGGACTAGCGGGCCCGGCGAGCAGTACTTC. It encodes CASRWTSGPGEQYF.

This clone has just a few counts. The chain joins TRBV6-5 to TRBJ2-7; 10 nucleotides agree with TRBD1. Germline CDR1 is MNHEY and CDR2 is SVGAGI. J was trimmed by 5 bases and V by 5 bases; bases with no gene match: 3. The CDR3 totals 13 residues. CDR3: CASSTGQGNEQYF. In DNA, the CDR3 is TGTGCCAGCAGTACGGGACAGGGGAACGAGCAGTACTTC.

Comment on this clone: The identical CDR3 is also encoded by other nucleotide sequences in the sample. The chain is built from TRBV4-1 and TRBJ1-1; weak D call: TRBD1 (6 bases). This CDR3 spans 15 amino acids. Trimming took off 0 bases at V and 3 bases at J, with 11 bases between the two ends. Germline V gene data show CDR1 as MGHRA and CDR2 as YSYEKL. CDR3 coding DNA: TGCGCCAGCAGCCAAGAGGGGGCGGGGGACACTGAAGCTTTCTTT. Amino acids: CASSQEGAGDTEAFF.

The chain employs TRBV2 and TRBJ2-7; possibly TRBD1 for D (6 bases). Germline-derived CDR1 and CDR2 are SNHLY and FYNNEI. This CDR3 spans 13 amino acids. Trimming took off 6 bases at V and 3 bases at J, with 12 bases between the two ends. The CDR3 sequence: CASSWTADYEQYF. CDR3 DNA sequence: TGTGCCAGCAGCTGGACAGCAGACTACGAGCAGTACTTC.

The J gene is TRBJ2-7, the V gene TRBV6-6; 9 nucleotides match TRBD2. V trimming: 7 bases; J trimming: 4 bases; junction bases outside the gene matches: 5. Germline V gene data show CDR1 as MNHNY and CDR2 as SVGAGI (reference sequence). There are 13 residues in the CDR3. The CDR3 coding sequence is TGTGCCAGCATAGCGGGAGTTGAGTACGAGCAGTACTTC. Translation gives CASIAGVEYEQYF.

The count of this clone is one. V is TRBV2 and J is TRBJ2-2, with D perhaps matching TRBD1 (5 bases). The V and J ends lost 6 bases and 2 bases respectively, with 13 bases between them. Germline CDR1 SNHLY, CDR2 FYNNEI. There are 15 residues in the CDR3. Here the CDR3 reads CASRGVGHNTGELFF. Written as DNA, the CDR3 is TGTGCCAGCAGAGGAGTCGGACATAACACCGGGGAGCTGTTTTTT.

The chain uses TRBV5-4 and TRBJ2-3, with D uncertain. Deletions cut 0 bases from V and 4 bases from J, with 12 bases between. Germline V lookup: CDR1 SGHNT, CDR2 YYREEE (reference sequence). The CDR3 has 15 residues. The CDR3 DNA is TGTGCCAGCAGCTTGGCCAGCTTAGGTCCAGATACGCAGTATTTT. It is translated as CASSLASLGPDTQYF.